A single sample gave rise to the 13 T cell receptor beta chains below, sequenced in a study of blood T cell repertoires in COVID-19. Sequenced by immunoSEQ multiplex PCR; TCRdb stores in-frame clones only, minus some. The table records tens of thousands of clones, approximately 90% of them present only once. The sequencing sample was made of peripheral blood. These TCRs come from a human donor with active COVID-19. The donor label of this sample is uncertain.

As regards this clone: An end of the junction does not agree with germline; a read error may underlie this. CDR3 DNA: TGTGCCAGCAGCTTAGACCACAGGGAAGGCTTC. Translating gives CASSLDHREGF. The chain uses TRBV7-9 and TRBJ1-2, with a tentative D call TRBD1 (6 bases). The CDR3 loop spans 11 amino acids. Germline CDR1 and CDR2: SEHNR and FQNEAQ (reference sequence).

The chain uses TRBV4-2 and TRBJ2-4; 12 nucleotides match TRBD2. V gave up 2 bases and J gave up 8 bases; unmatched junction bases: 13. Germline-derived CDR1 and CDR2 are LGHNA and YNFKEQ. The CDR3 consists of 18 residues. CDR3 sequence reads: CASSQQALAGGQGYIQYF. The CDR3 DNA is TGTGCCAGCAGCCAACAAGCCCTAGCGGGGGGGCAAGGATACATTCAGTACTTC.

The chain has TRBV6-2 or TRBV6-3 and TRBJ2-1; 10 bases match TRBD2. The CDR3 runs 16 residues. J gave up 2 bases and V 1 base, and 2 bases lay outside the gene matches. From germline, CDR1 is MNHEY and CDR2 SVGEGT. The CDR3 coding sequence is TGTGCCAGCAGTTACTGGAGCGGGGGGGCCTACAATGAGCAGTTCTTC. Translation gives CASSYWSGGAYNEQFF.

The V gene is TRBV11-3, the J gene TRBJ1-1; 10 nucleotides agree with TRBD1. J lost 0 bases, V lost 5 bases, and 15 bases had no gene match. The V gene's germline CDR1 is SGHNT and CDR2 YENEEA. The CDR3 totals 19 residues. This CDR3 reads CASSPPGDRGKAMNTEAFF. Written as DNA, the CDR3 is TGTGCCAGCAGCCCGCCGGGGGACAGGGGCAAGGCAATGAACACTGAAGCTTTCTTT. The variable domain in full, completed from reference TRBV11-3 and TRBJ1-1, reads EAGVVQSPRYKIIEKKQPVAFWCNPISGHNTLYWYLQNLGQGPELLIRYENEEAVDDSQLPKDRFSAERLKGVDSTLKIQPAELGDSAVYLCASSPPGDRGKAMNTEAFFGQGTRLTVV.

The chain couples TRBV7-2 to TRBJ1-3; D is uncertain. V lost 1 base and J 0 bases, leaving 7 bases between the germline ends. Germline CDR1 is SGHTA and CDR2 is FQGNSA. The CDR3 loop spans 15 amino acids. The CDR3 here is CASSLVRVSGNTIYF. CDR3 coding DNA: TGTGCCAGCAGCTTAGTGCGGGTCTCTGGAAACACCATATATTTT.

The rearrangement joins TRBV19 to TRBJ2-7, with a weak D call TRBD2 (6 bases). The CDR3 covers 17 residues. Deletions cut 3 bases from V and 1 base from J, with 19 bases between. Looked up from germline, CDR1 is LNHDA and CDR2 is SQIVND (reference sequence). The CDR3 DNA reads as TGTGCCAGTAGTATCGTTATCAGGAGGGTTTCTTCCTACGAGCAGTACTTC. Protein: CASSIVIRRVSSYEQYF.

The chain couples TRBV12-5 to TRBJ2-7, with TRBD1 matching over 9 bases. The J segment lost 6 bases and the V segment lost 7 bases, leaving 7 bases of the junction unmatched. The CDR3 covers 13 residues. Looked up from germline, CDR1 is LGHNT and CDR2 is FRNRAP. CDR3 loop: CASVRTGVGEQYF. The CDR3 bases are TGTGCTAGTGTCAGGACAGGGGTTGGCGAGCAGTACTTC.

This chain joins TRBV12-3 or TRBV12-4 and TRBJ2-3; 7 positions match TRBD1. The CDR3 runs to 13 residues. The V gene end was trimmed by 6 bases and the J gene end by 10 bases; junction bases not matched to a gene: 10. DNA for the CDR3: TGTGCCAGCAGGTTGACAGGGCCGGGCGCGCAGTATTTT. This encodes CASRLTGPGAQYF.

This chain links TRBV6-5 with TRBJ1-6; 7 nucleotides line up with TRBD1. CDR1 is MNHEY, CDR2 SVGAGI, per germline. The CDR3 contains 15 residues. Losses at the gene ends were 6 bases for V and 10 bases for J; bases not matched to a gene: 12. CDR3 loop: CASRLTVEGASPLHF. CDR3 DNA sequence: TGTGCCAGCAGACTGACCGTGGAGGGGGCGTCACCCCTCCACTTT.

The chain employs TRBV2 and TRBJ2-1; D unresolved. Trimming removed 8 bases at V and 9 bases at J, with 11 bases between. The germline gives CDR1 SNHLY, CDR2 FYNNEI. The CDR3 is 11 residues long. The CDR3 region is CASDRGIEQFF. Here the CDR3 DNA reads TGTGCCAGCGATCGCGGTATTGAGCAGTTCTTC.

The rearrangement links TRBV6-5 to TRBJ1-1; D uncertain. The CDR3 has 15 amino acids. The germline V and J ends were trimmed by 0 bases and 7 bases, with 15 bases remaining between them. Germline V gene data show CDR1 as MNHEY and CDR2 as SVGAGI. In nucleotides, the CDR3 is TGTGCCAGCAGTTACTCGTCAGTTACCACCCTTGAAGCTTTCTTT. This codes for CASSYSSVTTLEAFF.

J is TRBJ2-7 and V is TRBV7-9; 9 bases line up with TRBD2. The CDR3 contains 15 residues. Trimming cost V 3 bases and J 0 bases; bases outside gene matches: 3. CDR1 is SEHNR and CDR2 is FQNEAQ in the germline V gene (reference sequence). The CDR3 spells CASSLKRGVSYEQYF. The CDR3 nucleotides are TGTGCCAGCAGCTTGAAGCGGGGGGTCTCCTACGAGCAGTACTTC.

This chain links TRBV7-9 with TRBJ1-6, with 7 bases matching TRBD1. Germline lookup yields CDR1 SEHNR and CDR2 FQNEAQ (reference sequence). The V gene end was trimmed by 0 bases and the J gene end by 6 bases; junction bases not matched to a gene: 11. The CDR3 is made up of 18 amino acids. The CDR3 spells CASSLAGADRPLNSPLHF. The CDR3 DNA reads TGTGCCAGCAGCTTAGCGGGGGCGGACAGGCCACTTAATTCACCCCTCCACTTT.